One TCR beta chain is described in this entry. Trimming took 4 bases from V and 4 from J; bases not matched to a gene: 11. Germline V lookup: CDR1 WSHSY, CDR2 SAAADI. The CDR3 is 16 residues long. These data are taken from a study of blood T cell repertoires in COVID-19. In the original processing: Using reference gene primer amplification, nucleated cell counts were estimated. Produced via immunoSEQ multiplex PCR; TCRdb's table is partial and in-frame only. That table supplies the V and J calls and clone size; D and trimming were determined from the DNA. The top ten hold 5.5% to 7.5% of the sample, which has 50,000 or so clones, around 87% seen once.

Sample: peripheral blood. The sequence derives from a man aged 50 to 59 with active COVID-19. The genes are TRBV10-2 and TRBJ2-5, with 8 bases identical to TRBD1. The CDR3 region is CASSGQTGDKRETQYF. DNA for the CDR3: TGCGCCAGCAGTGGCCAGACAGGGGATAAGCGAGAGACCCAGTACTTC.